This TCR beta chain was retrieved from a study of CD8 T cells in Susac syndrome (dated by TCRdb to between 2018 and 2021). General notes on the study: Among the Susac syndrome patients who were sequenced, clinically active disease was present in more than 5 and clinical remission was observed in about eight. Clonality of the CD8+ T cell repertoire was compared between more than 10 healthy donors, approximately 14 Susac syndrome patients and around 16 multiple sclerosis patients. At the time of blood withdrawal, Susac syndrome patients were either therapy-naive, taking corticosteroids (with some also receiving IVIg), or on IVIg alone. Whether CD8+ T cell activation and differentiation in Susac syndrome was antigen driven was tested using repertoire sequencing.

RNA was extracted using the RNeasy kit, and about 0.45 to 1 ug of the RNA was reverse transcribed with random hexamers. The immunoSEQ multiplex PCR assay, which covers 54 Vbeta and 13 Jbeta segments, was used to amplify TCR beta CDR3 regions. To correct PCR amplification bias, a synthetic template baseline was used for both primer optimization and computational correction. The authors processed their data as follows. Reads were assigned to V, D and J genes according to IMGT and analyzed in immunoSEQ Analyzer, with only productive sequences retained. Clonality was computed as one minus Shannon entropy normalized by log2 of the number of productive unique sequences. For each patient and control, public and private clones were evaluated among the 100 most prevalent clones. Clones were defined as Susac-specific when absent from the healthy and MS cohorts, from roughly 1,100 published viral clones and from other ImmuneACCESS disease sequences. Through fastp at Q25 and MiXCR, TCRdb rebuilt clones from the public reads, retaining in-frame beta chains. For every CDR3 protein sequence, its rows merge into one entry that carries the most common genes and DNA. These V and J calls derive from TCRdb rather than the authors' analysis. Here the sample has approximately 49,000 distinct CDR3 sequences; approximately 95% occur a single time. The ten largest clones take up 0.75% of the sample.

Peripheral blood CD8+ and CD4+ T cells from healthy donors, Susac syndrome patients and multiple sclerosis patients were profiled using high-throughput TCR beta sequencing. Recently defined diagnostic criteria for definite or probable disease were met by the Susac syndrome patients. CD8+ TEMRA cells were enriched by FACS, while bulk CD8+ and CD4+ T cells were purified by magnetic negative isolation. Blood was drawn into EDTA tubes, processed within 24 hours, and PBMCs were isolated by density gradient centrifugation. PBMCs destined for TCR sequencing were cryopreserved in liquid nitrogen and later thawed in a 37 °C water bath. A purity of at least 90% was achieved for sorted or isolated CD4+, CD8+ and CD8+ TEMRA cells. Notes on this clonotype: Its antigen target is currently unknown. The input lacks base qualities; no much larger clone sits a single base away.

The investigation overall reported the following: Clonal expansion was observed in Susac syndrome CD8+ repertoires, with the highest expansion in CD8+ TEMRA cells and greater expansion in clinically active than in remitting patients. In the total CD8+ and CD8+ TEMRA repertoires, approximately 17 and five Susac-specific public clones, respectively, were identified. The TCR sequencing and HLA analysis was acknowledged to have included a relatively small number of individuals.

The CDR3 goes from the cysteine to the phenylalanine over 14 residues. The DNA shown is the 42-base CDR3, in frame from base 1. V is reduced by 5 bases and J by 1 base, leaving a spacing of 6 bases between them. The germline V gene supplies CDR1 SGHVS and CDR2 FNYEAQ. Rearrangement joined TRBV7-6 to TRBJ2-6, with the identity of the D gene unclear. This clonotype was obtained from a human donor with Susac syndrome. What was sequenced was CD8+ T cells from PBMCs. The DNA is TGTGCCAGCAGCCCCCATTCTGGGGCCAACGTCCTGACTTTC. This codes for CASSPHSGANVLTF.